The 18 T cell receptor beta chains in this list originate from one sample, sequenced in a study of blood T cells in healthy people across ages. The authors ran a second PCR of about 6 to 11 cycles using a sample-barcoded 5' primer and a J-beta primer mix. TCRdb re-called the 5' RACE reads through MiXCR, storing one row per CDR3 protein. The sample holds 1.5 million to 2 million distinct CDR3 sequences, about 50% seen once. The specimen was blood. The receptor source for this set is a woman between 40 and 55 years old in good health.

This clonotype appeared a few times. The V and J genes are TRBV20-1 and TRBJ2-5, with 8 bases aligning to TRBD1. CDR3 size: 11 residues. CDR1 and CDR2 from the germline V gene are DFQATT and SNEGSKA (reference sequence). DNA of the CDR3: TGCAGCGCAGGGGGCAGGGAGACCCAGTACTTC. Translating it yields CSAGGRETQYF.

This chain links TRBV12-3 or TRBV12-4 with TRBJ1-2, with D maybe TRBD1 (6 bases). The CDR3 is made up of 14 amino acids. The germline V and J ends were trimmed by 5 bases and 4 bases, with 14 bases remaining between them. The CDR3 region has the DNA TGTGCCAGCAGTACTCCAGGGGTTCGCTATGGCTACACCTTC. Residues: CASSTPGVRYGYTF.

The chain is built from TRBV5-1 and TRBJ2-5, with D tentatively TRBD1 (6 bases). Trimming cost V 0 bases and J 0 bases, with 12 bases left between them. Per the germline V gene, CDR1 is SGHRS and CDR2 is YFSETQ. This CDR3 comprises 16 residues. The CDR3 loop is CASSLGQGRNQETQYF. The CDR3 region has the DNA TGCGCCAGCAGCTTGGGCCAGGGGCGAAACCAAGAGACCCAGTACTTC.

Notes on this clonotype: An end of the junction differs from the germline gene, which may be a read error. The chain links TRBV10-3 to TRBJ2-5; D may be TRBD2 (6 bases). This CDR3 spans 14 amino acids. Germline CDR1 reads ENHRY; CDR2 reads SYGVKD. For the CDR3, the DNA is TGTGCCACCAGTGGGGAGGTCCTTAAAGAGACCCAGTACTTC. It codes for CATSGEVLKETQYF.

This chain links TRBV13 with TRBJ2-1; 12 bases map to TRBD1. The ends lost 5 bases at V and 7 bases at J; junction bases unmatched: 6. CDR1 and CDR2 from the germline V gene are PRHDT and FYEKMQ (reference sequence). This CDR3 comprises 15 residues. The CDR3: CASSRGQGAGNEQFF. The CDR3 DNA reads TGTGCCAGCAGCCGGGGACAGGGGGCAGGGAATGAGCAGTTCTTC.

This clonotype appeared many times. The chain carries TRBV4-3 and TRBJ2-7, with D tentatively TRBD1 or TRBD2 (5 bases each). The CDR3 runs to 15 residues. The V end lost 1 base, the J end lost 3 bases, and 13 bases lay between the germline ends. The germline gives CDR1 LGHNA, CDR2 YSLEER. The CDR3: CASSQVIGAGYEQYF. CDR3 sequence (DNA): TGCGCCAGCAGCCAAGTTATCGGGGCTGGCTACGAGCAGTACTTC.

This clonotype appeared a few times. The chain joins TRBV2 to TRBJ1-4; D is undetermined. The germline CDR1 and CDR2 sequences are SNHLY and FYNNEI. V dropped 6 bases and J dropped 0 bases, with 8 bases sitting between them. The CDR3 loop spans 14 amino acids. The CDR3 is CASRGVATNEKLFF. DNA for the CDR3: TGTGCCAGCAGAGGAGTTGCAACTAATGAAAAACTGTTTTTT.

This clonotype appeared many times. The rearrangement links TRBV7-2 to TRBJ2-5; 8 bases are shared with TRBD1. The CDR3 runs 13 residues. The germline V gene encodes CDR1 SGHTA and CDR2 FQGNSA. Trimming at V came to 1 base and at J to 5 bases, leaving 0 bases not matched to a gene. The CDR3 sequence is CASSLGTGETQYF. The CDR3 bases are TGTGCCAGCAGCTTAGGGACAGGGGAGACCCAGTACTTC.

This clonotype was detected once. The rearrangement uses TRBV7-8 and TRBJ2-5; D uncertain. Trimming pared 4 bases from V and 0 bases from J, leaving 9 bases between. This CDR3 spans 14 amino acids. Germline CDR1 reads SGHVS; CDR2 reads FQNEAQ. The CDR3 DNA is TGTGCCAGCAGCTCCAGGATTTACCAAGAGACCCAGTACTTC. Protein sequence: CASSSRIYQETQYF.

The rearrangement links TRBV5-1 to TRBJ2-1; no clear D gene. Germline V lookup: CDR1 SGHRS, CDR2 YFSETQ. The CDR3 is 15 residues long. Trimming cost V 6 bases and J 2 bases, with 15 bases left between them. In DNA form, the CDR3 reads TGCGCCAGCACCTCCACCGGCGTCACCTACAATGAGCAGTTCTTC. It codes for CASTSTGVTYNEQFF.

In DNA, the CDR3 is TGTGCCAGCAGCTCTCCTCTCACCAATGAAAAACTGTTTTTT. This gives the protein CASSSPLTNEKLFF. The chain has TRBV7-2 and TRBJ1-4; no clear D. There are 14 residues in the CDR3. CDR1 is SGHTA, CDR2 FQGNSA, per germline. Trimming shortened V by 4 bases and J by 5 bases, and 11 bases separated the two germline ends.

This clonotype was counted between two and nine times. CDR3 in DNA: TGTGCCAGCAGCGTGGACCGTAGTGCAGATACGCAGTATTTT. As protein: CASSVDRSADTQYF. This chain connects TRBV7-2 to TRBJ2-3; D unclear. Germline CDR1 SGHTA, CDR2 FQGNSA. The length of the CDR3 is 14 residues. V lost 5 bases and J 4 bases, leaving 13 bases between the germline ends.

The chain links TRBV7-2 to TRBJ2-3, with 9 nucleotides matching TRBD1. The CDR3 is 16 residues long. Per the germline V gene, CDR1 is SGHTA and CDR2 is FQGNSA. The J segment lost 1 base and the V segment lost 2 bases, leaving 4 bases of the junction unmatched. The CDR3 DNA sequence: TGTGCCAGCAGCTTAAGGACAGGGGTGCGCACAGATACGCAGTATTTT. This encodes CASSLRTGVRTDTQYF.

This chain uses TRBV18 with TRBJ2-4, with D perhaps matching TRBD1 (5 bases). Germline V gene data show CDR1 as KGHSH and CDR2 as LQKENI. The V end was cut by 2 bases, the J end by 13 bases, with 24 bases between. The CDR3 has 16 amino acids. CDR3 coding DNA: TGTGCCAGCTCACCAGCCTTTCAATATCAGGGCCCCGGGCAGTACTTC. Translated: CASSPAFQYQGPGQYF.

This sequence joins TRBV7-9 and TRBJ1-2; D is perhaps TRBD1 (6 bases). Germline V lookup: CDR1 SEHNR, CDR2 FQNEAQ (reference sequence). The CDR3 totals 16 residues. V was pared by 4 bases and J by 5 bases, with 20 bases between. CDR3 amino acids: CASSSTLTGPRYGYTF. The CDR3 bases are TGTGCCAGCAGCTCTACATTGACAGGACCTAGATATGGCTACACCTTC.

This clonotype occurred once. The chain joins TRBV7-6 to TRBJ2-1, with D perhaps matching TRBD1 (6 bases). CDR3 length: 14 residues. CDR1 is SGHVS and CDR2 is FNYEAQ in the germline V gene. V lost 6 bases and J lost 13, with 22 bases in between. As DNA, the CDR3 is TGTGCCAGCAGTCTCGGGCAGGGACAAGAGACCCAGTTCTTC. This encodes CASSLGQGQETQFF.

The chain employs TRBV3-1 and TRBJ2-1; 9 bases map to TRBD2. Germline loops: CDR1 LGHDT, CDR2 YNNKEL (reference sequence). The CDR3 runs to 15 residues. After removal of 5 bases from V and 5 bases from J, the junction contained 7 bases not matched to a gene. CDR3 residues: CASSYVAGGNNEQFF. CDR3 DNA sequence: TGTGCCAGCAGCTATGTCGCGGGGGGGAACAATGAGCAGTTCTTC.

V usage is TRBV5-1 and J usage is TRBJ1-1; TRBD1 might be the D (6 bases). This CDR3 has 15 amino acids. CDR1 is SGHRS and CDR2 is YFSETQ in the germline V gene. The V gene lost 2 bases and the J gene lost 1 base, with 12 bases spanning the gap. CDR3 amino acids: CASSFKTGANTEAFF. CDR3 nucleotide sequence: TGCGCCAGCAGCTTTAAGACGGGGGCGAACACTGAAGCTTTCTTT.